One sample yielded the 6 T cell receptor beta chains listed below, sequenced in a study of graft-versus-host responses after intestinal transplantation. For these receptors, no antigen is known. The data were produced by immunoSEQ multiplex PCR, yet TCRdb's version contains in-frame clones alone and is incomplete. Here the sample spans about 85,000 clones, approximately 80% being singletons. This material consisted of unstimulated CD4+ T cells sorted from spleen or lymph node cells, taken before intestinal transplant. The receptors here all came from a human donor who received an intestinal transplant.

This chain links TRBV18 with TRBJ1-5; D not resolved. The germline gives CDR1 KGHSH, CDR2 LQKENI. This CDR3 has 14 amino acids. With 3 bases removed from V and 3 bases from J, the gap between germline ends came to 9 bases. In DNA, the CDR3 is TGTGCCAGCTCACCTAGCAGTGACAATCAGCCCCAGCATTTT. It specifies CASSPSSDNQPQHF.

The CDR3 sequence: CASSAGGPYSNQPQHF. The CDR3 DNA reads as TGTGCCAGCAGTGCGGGTGGCCCCTATAGCAATCAGCCCCAGCATTTT. The rearrangement joins TRBV28 to TRBJ1-5; D not certain. With 5 bases removed from V and 0 bases from J, the gap between germline ends came to 14 bases. Germline loops: CDR1 MDHEN, CDR2 SYDVKM. The CDR3 is made up of 16 amino acids.

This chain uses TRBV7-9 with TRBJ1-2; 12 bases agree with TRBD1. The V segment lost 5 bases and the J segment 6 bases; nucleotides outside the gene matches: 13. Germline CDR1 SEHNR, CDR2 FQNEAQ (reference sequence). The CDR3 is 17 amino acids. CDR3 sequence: CASSPPGTGGAMNGYTF. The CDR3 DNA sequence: TGTGCCAGCAGCCCGCCCGGGACAGGGGGCGCAATGAATGGCTACACCTTC.

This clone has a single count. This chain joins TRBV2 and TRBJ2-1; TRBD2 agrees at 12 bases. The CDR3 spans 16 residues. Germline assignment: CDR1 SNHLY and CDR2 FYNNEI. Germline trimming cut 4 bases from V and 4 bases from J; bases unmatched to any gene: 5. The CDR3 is CASSAPSGGVYNEQFF. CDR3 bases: TGTGCCAGCAGTGCCCCTAGCGGGGGGGTATACAATGAGCAGTTCTTC.

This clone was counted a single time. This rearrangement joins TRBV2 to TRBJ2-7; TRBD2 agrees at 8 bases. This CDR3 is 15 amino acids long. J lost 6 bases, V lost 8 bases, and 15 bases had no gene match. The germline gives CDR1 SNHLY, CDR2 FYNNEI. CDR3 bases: TGTGCCAGCGTTAGACTAGCGAGCTTCTCGGGCGAGCAGTACTTC. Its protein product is CASVRLASFSGEQYF.

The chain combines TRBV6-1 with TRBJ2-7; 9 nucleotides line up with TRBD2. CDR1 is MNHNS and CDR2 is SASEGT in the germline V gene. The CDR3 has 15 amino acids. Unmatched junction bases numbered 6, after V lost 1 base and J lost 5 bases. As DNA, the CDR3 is TGTGCCAGCAGTGAAGAGGGCGGGAGGGCCCACGAGCAGTACTTC. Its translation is CASSEEGGRAHEQYF.